The TCR beta chain described here comes from a study of T-cell reconstitution after alpha-beta-depleted transplantation in children. The study, taken as a whole, reports: Surviving recipient T cells and thymic progenitors produced the high day-60 TCRbeta diversity seen in some patients.

With respect to this clonotype: The target antigen is unknown.

It was with unique molecular identifiers that the TCRbeta library was prepared. TCRdb reprocessed the PCR reads via MiXCR and lists one record per CDR3 protein. Here the sample spans approximately 230,000 distinct CDR3 sequences, roughly a quarter being singletons. V shed 5 bases and J 5 bases; nucleotides not matched to a gene: 15. Germline CDR1 reads SGHAT; CDR2 reads FQDESV (reference sequence). CDR3 size: 19 residues. V is TRBV11-1 and J is TRBJ2-2, with TRBD2 matching 12 bases. Sample: PBMCs, mostly from graft donor cells, taken 360 days after TCRalphabeta/CD19-depleted stem cell transplant. The sequence was collected from a female patient aged 2-9 years who had a stem cell transplant for congenital amegakaryocytic thrombocytopenia, so the T cells may come from the graft donor. In DNA, the CDR3 is TGTGCCAGCAGCCGCGAATTCGGACTAGCGGGAAGTAGGACCGGGGAGCTGTTTTTT. This codes for CASSREFGLAGSRTGELFF.